The 14 T cell receptor beta chains reported below all come from one sample, sequenced in a study of post-analysis software for immune sequencing data. Study observations and caveats: The five TRBV segments detected at higher frequency in patients than in controls included TRBV5-6, TRBV5-1 and TRBV20-1.

No antigen is known for these receptors. Built from TCR beta cDNA, the libraries had unique molecular identifiers in them. TCRdb itself ran the PCR reads through MiXCR, one entry per CDR3 protein. The sample includes 450,000 or so distinct CDR3 sequences, 40% to 55% of them seen just once. The material sequenced was blood. Receptors originate from a girl aged 10 to 17 with multiple sclerosis.

The gene calls are TRBV9 and TRBJ1-2; perhaps TRBD1 as D (5 bases). The germline V gene has CDR1 SGDLS and CDR2 YYNGEE. The CDR3 runs 14 residues. V was trimmed by 0 bases and J by 4 bases, leaving 10 bases between them. CDR3 sequence reads: CASSVGQSPYGYTF. The CDR3, as DNA: TGTGCCAGCAGCGTAGGACAGTCCCCCTATGGCTACACCTTC.

This clonotype was observed a handful of times. The chain carries TRBV7-2 and TRBJ2-7; possible D gene TRBD2, 6 bases. The J call may not be correct, given that the DNA end is closer to TRBJ2-5. CDR1 SGHTA and CDR2 FQGNSA come from the germline V gene. The CDR3 runs 14 residues. The CDR3 DNA reads TGTGCCAGCAGTATCGGCGGGGCACAGAAGACCCAGTACTTC. Translating it yields CASSIGGAQKTQYF.

The table lists this clonotype with a few counts. An end of the junction differs from the germline gene, which may be a read error. The CDR3 is CAGSPEGGLEEKLFF. DNA for the CDR3: TGTGCCGGCTCACCAGAGGGGGGGCTGGAGGAAAAACTGTTTTTT. This chain uses TRBV18 with TRBJ1-4; D perhaps matches TRBD1 (6 bases). Germline CDR1 is KGHSH and CDR2 is LQKENI. The CDR3 length is 15 residues.

The chain combines TRBV24-1 with TRBJ2-7; D is unresolved. This CDR3 contains 13 residues. The V and J ends lost 4 bases and 6 bases respectively, with 12 bases between them. Looked up from germline, CDR1 is KGHDR and CDR2 is SFDVKD. Written as DNA, the CDR3 is TGTGCCACCAGTGACCATTGGACGGGCGAGCAGTACTTC. It specifies CATSDHWTGEQYF.

V is TRBV9 and J is TRBJ2-6; unclear D gene. CDR3 length: 15 amino acids. With 0 bases removed from V and 4 bases from J, the gap between germline ends came to 8 bases. Germline CDR1 reads SGDLS; CDR2 reads YYNGEE. The CDR3 loop reads CASSVGAVGANVLTF. The DNA for the CDR3 is TGTGCCAGCAGCGTAGGCGCCGTGGGGGCCAACGTCCTGACTTTC.

V and J are TRBV29-1 and TRBJ2-6; a weak D match, TRBD1 (5 bases). V lost 0 bases and J 0 bases, leaving 9 bases between the germline ends. The CDR3 contains 16 residues. CDR1 is SQVTM, CDR2 ANQGSEA, per germline. In DNA form, the CDR3 reads TGCAGCGTTGAAGATAAGGGGTTCTCTGGGGCCAACGTCCTGACTTTC. Translated, it gives CSVEDKGFSGANVLTF.

V and J are TRBV6-6 and TRBJ2-5; perhaps TRBD1 as D (6 bases). The J call is uncertain, as TRBJ2-7 better fits the DNA end. Germline lookup yields CDR1 MNHNY and CDR2 SVGAGI (reference sequence). This CDR3 is 13 amino acids long. The CDR3, as DNA: TGTGCCAGTCGACAGGACTTACGCTACGAGCAGTACTTC. This translates into CASRQDLRYEQYF.

The chain links TRBV25-1 to TRBJ2-1; tentative D call: TRBD2 (6 bases). V gave up 1 base and J gave up 6 bases, with 16 bases separating them. Germline V gives CDR1 MGHDK, CDR2 SYGVNS. CDR3 length: 16 residues. CDR3 DNA: TGTGCCAGCAGTGAATCGACTAGTTCCCCCCTCAATGAGCAGTTCTTC. It encodes CASSESTSSPLNEQFF.

The V gene is TRBV3-1, the J gene TRBJ2-1, with 10 bases identical to TRBD1. The CDR3 has 14 amino acids. CDR1 LGHDT and CDR2 YNNKEL come from the germline V gene (reference sequence). J was trimmed by 10 bases and V by 4 bases; bases with no gene match: 7. CDR3: CASSPMTGGGEQFF. Written as DNA, the CDR3 is TGTGCCAGCAGCCCGATGACAGGGGGCGGCGAGCAGTTCTTC.

The chain employs TRBV6-5 and TRBJ1-1; D is possibly TRBD1 (6 bases). This CDR3 spans 19 amino acids. Looked up from germline, CDR1 is MNHEY and CDR2 is SVGAGI. V was shortened by 2 bases and J by 1 base, with 23 bases between the two germline ends. Written as DNA, the CDR3 is TGTGCCAGCAGTTACCCTAACAGGGACGGCCCGAGGAGGAACACTGAAGCTTTCTTT. Translated: CASSYPNRDGPRRNTEAFF.

The genes are TRBV6-2 or TRBV6-3 and TRBJ2-7, with D possibly TRBD2 on 5 matching bases. The V end lost 2 bases, the J end lost 3 bases, and 11 bases lay between the germline ends. Per germline, CDR1 MNHEY and CDR2 SVGEGT. This CDR3 spans 14 amino acids. The CDR3 loop is CASSYHQEDYEQYF. The CDR3 region has the DNA TGTGCCAGCAGTTACCACCAGGAGGACTACGAGCAGTACTTC.

The chain carries TRBV20-1 and TRBJ2-4, with D possibly being TRBD2 (5 bases). The CDR3 runs to 14 residues. Germline CDR1 and CDR2: DFQATT and SNEGSKA (reference sequence). Deletions cut 2 bases from V and 1 base from J, with 9 bases between. The CDR3 sequence is CSARPGGAKNIQYF. CDR3 DNA: TGCAGTGCTAGACCGGGCGGGGCCAAAAACATTCAGTACTTC.

The chain employs TRBV10-3 and TRBJ2-7; 8 bases are shared with TRBD2. The end of the DNA aligns better with TRBJ2-5, so the J call may be wrong. The CDR3 spans 14 residues. Per the germline V gene, CDR1 is ENHRY and CDR2 is SYGVKD. Written as DNA, the CDR3 is TGTGCCACCTCCCTCGGGGGGGAGCGGGAGACCCAGTACTTC. Translating gives CATSLGGERETQYF.

The chain recombines TRBV7-9 with TRBJ2-1, with 9 nucleotides matching TRBD2. The CDR3 spans 19 residues. Trimming cost V 2 bases and J 8 bases; bases outside gene matches: 19. CDR1 is SEHNR and CDR2 is FQNEAQ in the germline V gene (reference sequence). Written as DNA, the CDR3 is TGTGCCAGCAGCTTATATCCCCACGAGGTACTAGCGGGCGTCGATGAGCAGTTCTTC. The encoded protein is CASSLYPHEVLAGVDEQFF.